The entry below describes one T cell receptor (beta chain). Its target is unknown. The germline V gene has CDR1 SGHRS and CDR2 YFSETQ. The CDR3 totals 17 residues. The V and J ends lost 3 bases and 4 bases, in that order; junction bases with no gene match: 11. These data belong to a study of T cell repertoires in cytomegalovirus infection. Background on the study: Matching HLA type and CMV infection were both indicated by public TCR beta signatures. General study findings and limits: The ex vivo response showed dominance by HLA-C-restricted CMV-specific TCR beta clonotypes. CMV carriers having the relevant HLA were flagged by cumulative public TCR beta family frequency.

Using its own MiXCR run on the reads, TCRdb lists one record per CDR3 protein. Of a few hundred thousand distinct CDR3 sequences in the sample, about 39% were seen once. The TCR originated in a human donor in good health (CMV status not recorded). Some clones in this sample may be carry-over from other donors' samples. The rearrangement links TRBV5-1 to TRBJ2-3; 10 bases fit TRBD1. The starting material was cultured PBMCs, obtained from culture after CMV antigen stimulation. The CDR3 DNA reads TGCGCCAGCAGCTCAACCGGACCGGGACAGGGGCCAGATACGCAGTATTTT. Residues: CASSSTGPGQGPDTQYF.